The 26 T cell receptor beta chains below come from one sample, sequenced in a study of OX40 agonist ivuxolimab in advanced cancers. Profiling relied on immunoSEQ multiplex PCR, and the TCRdb table lists in-frame clones only, not all of them. The sample consists of about 50,000 clones, about 90% of them appearing once. Sequencing was performed on CD4+ or CD8+ T cells sorted from blood, taken in a trial of the OX40 agonist ivuxolimab. The receptors here all came from an adult with an advanced solid tumor such as melanoma, head and neck, liver or kidney cancer.

This clone showed up just a few times. The chain carries TRBV6-1 and TRBJ2-7; TRBD2 agrees at 9 bases. The CDR3 spans 14 residues. The ends lost 4 bases at V and 4 bases at J; junction bases unmatched: 5. Germline V gene sequence: CDR1 MNHNS, CDR2 SASEGT. The CDR3 region is CASSGLAAPYEQYF. The DNA for the CDR3 is TGTGCCAGCAGTGGACTAGCGGCGCCTTACGAGCAGTACTTC.

This rearrangement joins TRBV23-1 to TRBJ2-1; 7 bases line up with TRBD2. TRBV23-1 is sorted into the ORF group, with uncertain function. The V gene end was trimmed by 8 bases and the J gene end by 9 bases; junction bases not matched to a gene: 4. This CDR3 has 11 amino acids. CDR3 protein: CASPWGGEQFF. In DNA form, the CDR3 reads TGCGCCAGCCCCTGGGGGGGTGAGCAGTTCTTC.

Only a few counts were recorded for this clone. The chain is built from TRBV28 and TRBJ1-2; the D gene is possibly TRBD1 (5 bases). Trimming took off 6 bases at V and 6 bases at J, with 20 bases between the two ends. Germline V CDR1 and CDR2: MDHEN, SYDVKM. The CDR3 totals 15 residues. CDR3 sequence (DNA): TGTGCCAGCAGCCCGAGTTCGTTCAGGGATGATGGCTACACCTTC. Its translation: CASSPSSFRDDGYTF.

The V and J genes are TRBV28 and TRBJ2-2; D unresolved. This CDR3 region has 13 residues. The ends were cut back, 6 bases at V and 6 bases at J, with 11 bases in the middle. Germline V CDR1 and CDR2: MDHEN, SYDVKM. The CDR3 spells CASRRARPGELFF. The CDR3 nucleotides read TGTGCCAGCAGGCGAGCAAGGCCCGGGGAGCTGTTTTTT.

This rearrangement joins TRBV5-6 to TRBJ1-5; unclear D gene. This CDR3 has 16 amino acids. Per the germline V gene, CDR1 is SGHDT and CDR2 is YYEEEE. V dropped 0 bases and J dropped 4 bases, with 14 bases sitting between them. The CDR3 nucleotides are TGTGCCAGCAGCTTGGGACCGCCTGCTCAAAATCAGCCCCAGCATTTT. Its protein is CASSLGPPAQNQPQHF.

The chain uses TRBV28 and TRBJ1-2; TRBD1 matches at 8 bases. This CDR3 is 15 amino acids long. The V and J ends lost 6 bases and 0 bases, in that order; junction bases with no gene match: 6. Germline assignment: CDR1 MDHEN and CDR2 SYDVKM. This CDR3 is CASRVQGVSNYGYTF. The CDR3, as DNA: TGTGCCAGCAGGGTACAGGGGGTTTCTAACTATGGCTACACCTTC.

In this sample, this clone turned up once. CDR3 protein: CASSLGFGQGWETQYF. CDR3 coding DNA: TGTGCCAGTAGTCTCGGTTTCGGACAGGGGTGGGAGACCCAGTACTTC. This rearrangement joins TRBV19 to TRBJ2-5; 9 nucleotides agree with TRBD1. This CDR3 comprises 16 residues. Germline V CDR1 and CDR2: LNHDA, SQIVND (reference sequence). The ends lost 5 bases at V and 5 bases at J; junction bases unmatched: 12.

The rearrangement links TRBV7-3 to TRBJ2-3, with D perhaps assigned TRBD1 or TRBD2 (5 bases each). The CDR3 totals 14 residues. V was shortened by 4 bases and J by 2 bases, with 10 bases between the two germline ends. Germline values: CDR1 SGHTA, CDR2 FQGTGA. The CDR3 region is CASSYVGTTDTQYF. CDR3 nucleotide sequence: TGTGCCAGCAGCTACGTGGGGACCACAGATACGCAGTATTTT.

The gene calls are TRBV18 and TRBJ1-2; weak D call: TRBD1 (5 bases). V was pared by 0 bases and J by 4 bases, with 12 bases between. The CDR3 spans 15 residues. Germline values: CDR1 KGHSH, CDR2 LQKENI. CDR3 DNA: TGTGCCAGCTCACCACCAAGCCAGGGATCCTATGGCTACACCTTC. As protein: CASSPPSQGSYGYTF. The full variable domain, in which reference TRBV18 and TRBJ1-2 provide the parts outside the CDR3, is NAGVMQNPRHLVRRRGQEARLRCSPMKGHSHVYWYRQLPEEGLKFMVYLQKENIIDESGMPKERFSAEFPKEGPSILRIQQVVRGDSAAYFCASSPPSQGSYGYTFGSGTRLTVV.

The chain is built from TRBV6-6 and TRBJ1-2; D ambiguous. The CDR3 has 15 residues. The V end was cut by 6 bases, the J end by 1 base, with 15 bases between. Germline CDR1 reads MNHNY; CDR2 reads SVGAGI (reference sequence). This CDR3 reads CASSPGVRLNYGYTF. The CDR3, as DNA: TGTGCCAGCAGCCCAGGTGTCCGGCTTAACTATGGCTACACCTTC.

About this clone itself: Other DNA sequences in this sample translate to the same CDR3. J is TRBJ2-7 and V is TRBV7-2; D is unclear. V lost 1 base, J lost 3 bases, and 4 bases lay in between. The germline CDR1 and CDR2 sequences are SGHTA and FQGNSA. This CDR3 comprises 12 residues. The CDR3 reads CASSLVGYEQYF. CDR3 bases: TGTGCCAGCAGCTTAGTTGGCTACGAGCAGTACTTC.

V is TRBV7-2 and J is TRBJ2-3; a weak D match, TRBD2 (5 bases). The CDR3 has 15 amino acids. Germline CDR1 SGHTA, CDR2 FQGNSA. Trimming stripped 5 bases from V and 3 bases from J, with 15 bases between. In nucleotides, the CDR3 is TGTGCCAGCAGCACCCAACGGGGAGAGACAGATACGCAGTATTTT. Its translation: CASSTQRGETDTQYF.

J is TRBJ2-3 and V is TRBV7-9; 10 bases align to TRBD2. The germline V gene encodes CDR1 SEHNR and CDR2 FQNEAQ (reference sequence). J lost 2 bases, V lost 1 base, and 9 bases had no gene match. The length of the CDR3 is 18 residues. The CDR3 bases are TGTGCCAGCAGCTTAGGGATCTCTGGACTAGCGGTCACAGATACGCAGTATTTT. Protein sequence: CASSLGISGLAVTDTQYF.

The chain carries TRBV5-1 and TRBJ1-3, with 9 bases lining up with TRBD1. This CDR3 is 16 amino acids long. V lost 2 bases and J lost 2; bases outside the gene matches: 5. Germline values: CDR1 SGHRS, CDR2 YFSETQ. CDR3 DNA sequence: TGCGCCAGCAGCTTACCAAGGACAGGGGCTGGAAACACCATATATTTT. Translating it yields CASSLPRTGAGNTIYF.

The chain couples TRBV28 to TRBJ2-5, with 11 bases identical to TRBD2. Per germline, CDR1 MDHEN and CDR2 SYDVKM. The length of the CDR3 is 17 residues. J gave up 3 bases and V 3 bases, and 9 bases lay outside the gene matches. CDR3: CASSFIVLAGGKETQYF. The CDR3 bases are TGTGCCAGCAGTTTTATTGTCCTAGCGGGAGGAAAAGAGACCCAGTACTTC.

This clone was detected a few times. As DNA, the CDR3 is TGTGCAGCCGGACAGGGCCAGCGGTTTGGCAATCAGCCCCAGCATTTT. Its protein is CAAGQGQRFGNQPQHF. The chain recombines TRBV30 with TRBJ1-5, with 8 bases matching TRBD1. The CDR3 loop spans 16 amino acids. Germline loops: CDR1 GTSNPN, CDR2 SVGIG (reference sequence).

V and J are TRBV7-3 and TRBJ2-1; 7 bases fit TRBD2. The CDR3 runs 15 residues. Germline trimming cut 3 bases from V and 7 bases from J; bases unmatched to any gene: 9. The germline CDR1 and CDR2 sequences are SGHTA and FQGTGA. CDR3 region: CASSFSTGRPNEQFF. The CDR3 nucleotides read TGTGCCAGCAGCTTCTCTACCGGGAGGCCTAATGAGCAGTTCTTC.

V is TRBV9 and J is TRBJ1-2; TRBD1 is a possible D gene (5 bases). The CDR3 totals 15 residues. Trimming shortened V by 2 bases and J by 5 bases, and 16 bases separated the two germline ends. Germline V gene lookup returns CDR1 SGDLS and CDR2 YYNGEE. CDR3 coding DNA: TGTGCCAGCAGCGTTGGGGGTCCCGAAAGTTATGGCTACACCTTC. It yields the protein CASSVGGPESYGYTF.

The chain is built from TRBV10-3 and TRBJ2-3, with 7 bases aligning to TRBD1. CDR1 ENHRY and CDR2 SYGVKD come from the germline V gene. With V trimmed by 6 bases and J by 6 bases, 6 bases remained unmatched. The CDR3 is 13 amino acids. Here the CDR3 reads CAIRTGPPDTQYF. The CDR3 nucleotides read TGTGCCATCAGGACAGGGCCACCCGATACGCAGTATTTT.

V and J are TRBV30 and TRBJ2-3; D might be TRBD1 or TRBD2, each matching 5 bases. CDR3 length: 13 residues. In germline, CDR1 is GTSNPN, CDR2 SVGIG (reference sequence). Trimming removed 5 bases from V and 6 bases from J, with 15 bases in between. CDR3 region: CAWGTAVGDTQYF. The CDR3 DNA follows: TGTGCCTGGGGGACCGCCGTGGGGGATACGCAGTATTTT.

The J gene is TRBJ2-7, the V gene TRBV28; tentative D call: TRBD2 (5 bases). This CDR3 spans 12 amino acids. Trimming took off 7 bases at V and 4 bases at J, with 11 bases between the two ends. The V gene's germline CDR1 is MDHEN and CDR2 SYDVKM. The CDR3 region has the DNA TGTGCCAGCAAGTCGGGAAAATACGAGCAGTACTTC. It translates to CASKSGKYEQYF.

This rearrangement joins TRBV5-4 to TRBJ2-7, with TRBD2 identical over 8 bases. The trim removed 0 bases at V and 2 bases at J, leaving 7 bases unmatched. The germline V gene encodes CDR1 SGHNT and CDR2 YYREEE (reference sequence). The CDR3 loop spans 16 amino acids. CDR3 nucleotide sequence: TGTGCCAGCAGCTTGGGGAGGAGCGGGAGAACCTACGAGCAGTACTTC. It encodes CASSLGRSGRTYEQYF.

J is TRBJ2-3 and V is TRBV29-1; D might be TRBD1 (5 bases). The germline gives CDR1 SQVTM, CDR2 ANQGSEA. This CDR3 region has 12 residues. The V gene lost 3 bases and the J gene lost 13 bases, with 17 bases spanning the gap. CDR3: CSVESTASYKYF. CDR3 bases: TGCAGCGTTGAGTCGACAGCCTCTTATAAGTATTTT.

In this sample, this clone turned up once. V gene TRBV5-1 combines with J gene TRBJ2-1; possible D gene TRBD2, 5 bases. The germline V and J ends were trimmed by 3 bases and 4 bases, with 11 bases remaining between them. Per germline, CDR1 SGHRS and CDR2 YFSETQ. The CDR3 is 14 amino acids. The CDR3 here is CASSYPGGYNEQFF. The DNA of the CDR3 is TGCGCCAGCAGCTACCCCGGAGGATACAATGAGCAGTTCTTC.

This clone was observed once. The chain joins TRBV5-1 to TRBJ2-7; tentatively, D is TRBD1 (5 bases). Trimming left V 0 bases short and J 0 bases short, with 10 bases between. The CDR3 length is 15 residues. CDR1 is SGHRS and CDR2 is YFSETQ in the germline V gene. The CDR3 region has the DNA TGCGCCAGCAGCTTGGGGGTGACAGCCTCCTACGAGCAGTACTTC. This codes for CASSLGVTASYEQYF.

The rearrangement links TRBV11-1 to TRBJ1-4, with D unresolved. V was shortened by 1 base and J by 7 bases, with 10 bases between the two germline ends. The CDR3 has 14 amino acids. Germline CDR1 and CDR2: SGHAT and FQDESV (reference sequence). Here the CDR3 reads CASSLGERSEKLFF. The DNA for the CDR3 is TGTGCCAGCAGCTTAGGCGAGAGAAGTGAAAAACTGTTTTTT.